This T cell receptor beta chain was sequenced during a study of cytomegalovirus exposure and HLA in healthy donors. Findings of the study overall: TCR beta chains numbering 150 to 200 were designated cytomegalovirus-associated. A later analysis by the authors found several of the most significant clusters apparently linked to common viral pathogens.

CDR1 is SEHNR, CDR2 FQNEAQ, per germline (reference sequence). The CDR3 covers 12 residues. Concerning this clone: Its target is unknown. Sequence at one end of the junction differs from germline and may be a read error.

The PCR had 60 Vbeta and 13 Jbeta primers. Method: immunoSEQ multiplex PCR; TCRdb's copy keeps in-frame clones and lacks some. The sample carries approximately 140,000 clones, 70% to 85% recorded once. This TCR was recovered from a man aged 35-49 years in good health and CMV-seropositive. Sequencing was done on a sample of PBMCs. This chain joins TRBV7-9 and TRBJ2-7; D not certain. The CDR3 sequence is CSSSTATYEQYF. The DNA of the CDR3 is TGTTCCAGCAGCACAGCAACCTACGAGCAGTACTTC.